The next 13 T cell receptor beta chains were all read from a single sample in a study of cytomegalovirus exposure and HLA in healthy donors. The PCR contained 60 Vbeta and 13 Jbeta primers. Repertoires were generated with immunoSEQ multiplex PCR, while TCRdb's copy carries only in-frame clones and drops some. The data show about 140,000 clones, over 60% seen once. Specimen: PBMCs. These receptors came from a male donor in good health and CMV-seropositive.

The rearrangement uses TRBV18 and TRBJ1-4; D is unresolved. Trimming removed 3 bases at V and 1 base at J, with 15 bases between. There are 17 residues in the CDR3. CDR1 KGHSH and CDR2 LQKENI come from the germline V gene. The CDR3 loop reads CASSPQLGRQTNEKLFF. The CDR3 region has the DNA TGTGCCAGCTCACCCCAATTAGGAAGACAAACTAATGAAAAACTGTTTTTT. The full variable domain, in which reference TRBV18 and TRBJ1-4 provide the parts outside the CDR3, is NAGVMQNPRHLVRRRGQEARLRCSPMKGHSHVYWYRQLPEEGLKFMVYLQKENIIDESGMPKERFSAEFPKEGPSILRIQQVVRGDSAAYFCASSPQLGRQTNEKLFFGSGTQLSVL.

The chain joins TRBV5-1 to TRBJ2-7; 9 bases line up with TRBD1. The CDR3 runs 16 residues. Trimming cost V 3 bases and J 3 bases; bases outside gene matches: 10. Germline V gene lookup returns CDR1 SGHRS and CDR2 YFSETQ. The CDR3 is CASSWGRDRVNYEQYF. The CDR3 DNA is TGCGCCAGCAGCTGGGGCCGGGACAGGGTTAACTACGAGCAGTACTTC.

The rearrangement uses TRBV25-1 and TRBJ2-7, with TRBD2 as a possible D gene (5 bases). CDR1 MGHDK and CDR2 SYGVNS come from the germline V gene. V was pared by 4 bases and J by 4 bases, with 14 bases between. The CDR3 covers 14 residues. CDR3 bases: TGTGCCAGCAGTGCTGTGGGGAGCGATTACGAGCAGTACTTC. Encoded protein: CASSAVGSDYEQYF.

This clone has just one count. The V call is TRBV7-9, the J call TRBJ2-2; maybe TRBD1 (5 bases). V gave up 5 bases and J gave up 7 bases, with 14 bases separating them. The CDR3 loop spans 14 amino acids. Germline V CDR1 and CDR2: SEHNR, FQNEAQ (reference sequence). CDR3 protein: CASSVQGRGGELFF. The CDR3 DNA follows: TGTGCCAGCAGCGTCCAGGGAAGGGGCGGGGAGCTGTTTTTT.

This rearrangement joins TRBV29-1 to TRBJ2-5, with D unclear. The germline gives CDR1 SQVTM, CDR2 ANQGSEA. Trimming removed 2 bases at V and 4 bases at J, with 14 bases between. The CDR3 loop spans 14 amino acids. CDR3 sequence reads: CSVENPGLSETQYF. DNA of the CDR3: TGCAGCGTTGAAAACCCGGGTTTATCAGAGACCCAGTACTTC.

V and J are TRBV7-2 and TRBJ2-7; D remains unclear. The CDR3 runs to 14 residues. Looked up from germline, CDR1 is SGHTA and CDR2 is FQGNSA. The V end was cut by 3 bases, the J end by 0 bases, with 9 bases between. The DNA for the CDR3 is TGTGCCAGCAGCTTTTTTCCAGGCTCCTACGAGCAGTACTTC. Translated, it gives CASSFFPGSYEQYF.

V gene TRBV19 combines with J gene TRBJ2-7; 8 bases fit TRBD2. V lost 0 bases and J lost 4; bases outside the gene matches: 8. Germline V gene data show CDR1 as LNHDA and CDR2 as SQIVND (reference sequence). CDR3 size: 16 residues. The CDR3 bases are TGTGCCAGTAGTATAGACCACAGCGGGAGTGCGTACGAGCAGTACTTC. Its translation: CASSIDHSGSAYEQYF. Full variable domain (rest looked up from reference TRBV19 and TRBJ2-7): DGGITQSPKYLFRKEGQNVTLSCEQNLNHDAMYWYRQDPGQGLRLIYYSQIVNDFQKGDIAEGYSVSREKKESFPLTVTSAQKNPTAFYLCASSIDHSGSAYEQYFGPGTRLTVT.

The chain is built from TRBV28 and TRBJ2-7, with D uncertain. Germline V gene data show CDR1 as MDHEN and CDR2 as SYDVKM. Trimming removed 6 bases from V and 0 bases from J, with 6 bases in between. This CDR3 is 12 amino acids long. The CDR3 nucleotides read TGTGCCAGCAGCTCCTACTCCTACGAGCAGTACTTC. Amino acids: CASSSYSYEQYF.

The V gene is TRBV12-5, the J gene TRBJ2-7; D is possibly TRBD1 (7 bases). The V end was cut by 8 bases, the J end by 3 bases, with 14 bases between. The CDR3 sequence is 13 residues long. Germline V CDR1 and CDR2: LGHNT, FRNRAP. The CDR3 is CASRGTAVYEQYF. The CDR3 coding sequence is TGTGCTAGTCGCGGGACAGCCGTCTACGAGCAGTACTTC.

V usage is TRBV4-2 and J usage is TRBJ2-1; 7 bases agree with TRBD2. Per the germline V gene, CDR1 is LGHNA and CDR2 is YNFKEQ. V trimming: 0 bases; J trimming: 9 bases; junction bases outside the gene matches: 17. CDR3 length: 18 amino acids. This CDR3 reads CASSQEGRGLAASGEQFF. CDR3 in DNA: TGTGCCAGCAGCCAAGAAGGGCGAGGGCTAGCGGCGTCGGGTGAGCAGTTCTTC.

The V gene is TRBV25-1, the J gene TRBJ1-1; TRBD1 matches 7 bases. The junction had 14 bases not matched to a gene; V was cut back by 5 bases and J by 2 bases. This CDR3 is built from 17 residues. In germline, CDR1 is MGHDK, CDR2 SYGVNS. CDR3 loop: CASSQFIRGTDNTEAFF. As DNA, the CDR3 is TGTGCCAGCAGTCAGTTCATCCGAGGGACAGATAACACTGAAGCTTTCTTT.

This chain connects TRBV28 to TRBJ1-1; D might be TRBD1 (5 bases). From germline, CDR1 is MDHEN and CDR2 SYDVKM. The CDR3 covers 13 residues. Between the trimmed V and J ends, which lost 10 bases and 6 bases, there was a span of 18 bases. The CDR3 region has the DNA TGTGCCATATTCGGCAGGGTGTCCTCTGAAGCTTTCTTT. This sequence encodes CAIFGRVSSEAFF.

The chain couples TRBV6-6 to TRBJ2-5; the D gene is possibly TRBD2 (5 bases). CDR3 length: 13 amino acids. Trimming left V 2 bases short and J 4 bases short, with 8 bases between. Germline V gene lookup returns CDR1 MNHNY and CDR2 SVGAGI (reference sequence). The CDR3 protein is CASSYTGRETQYF. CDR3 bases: TGTGCCAGCAGTTACACGGGGAGAGAGACCCAGTACTTC.